One and the same sample provided the 7 T cell receptor beta chains below, sequenced in a study of T cell responses to AZD1222 COVID-19 vaccine. Only in-frame clones appear in the TCRdb table, and some are missing; sequencing was by immunoSEQ multiplex PCR. The repertoire consists of roughly 140,000 clones, with roughly 80% occurring once and the leading ten covering approximately 4%. Specimen: peripheral blood, collected on day 0 of MenACWY control vaccination. The receptors shown here come from an adult in good health.

The rearrangement joins TRBV27 to TRBJ2-2, with 8 bases lining up with TRBD1. The germline CDR1 and CDR2 sequences are MNHEY and SMNVEV (reference sequence). The CDR3 is made up of 15 amino acids. The ends lost 5 bases at V and 6 bases at J; junction bases unmatched: 8. The CDR3 sequence is CASSLSGQGSGELFF. Here the CDR3 DNA reads TGTGCCAGCAGTCTCAGCGGACAGGGATCCGGGGAGCTGTTTTTT.

This clone was picked up one time. The J gene is TRBJ2-7, the V gene TRBV6-5; either TRBD1 or TRBD2 may supply D (5 bases each). CDR1 and CDR2 (germline): MNHEY, SVGAGI. The CDR3 spans 15 residues. The V gene lost 6 bases and the J gene lost 5 bases, with 20 bases spanning the gap. Here the CDR3 DNA reads TGTGCCAGCAGGCCGTTCTGGGGACGATCCGACGAGCAGTACTTC. Its protein product is CASRPFWGRSDEQYF.

The rearrangement links TRBV6-5 to TRBJ1-5; TRBD1 is a possible D gene (5 bases). The CDR3 runs 15 residues. Between the trimmed V and J ends, which lost 7 bases and 3 bases, there was a span of 16 bases. Germline values: CDR1 MNHEY, CDR2 SVGAGI. The CDR3 nucleotides read TGTGCCAGCACGGAGGGGCGAGTTTACAATCAGCCCCAGCATTTT. The encoded protein is CASTEGRVYNQPQHF.

The J gene is TRBJ2-3, the V gene TRBV7-8, with D uncertain. This CDR3 region has 13 residues. The germline V gene has CDR1 SGHVS and CDR2 FQNEAQ. The V gene lost 5 bases and the J gene lost 4 bases, with 10 bases spanning the gap. CDR3 in DNA: TGTGCCAGCAGCCTCCCTCCCGCAGATACGCAGTATTTT. This translates into CASSLPPADTQYF. Full variable domain (remainder filled in from reference TRBV7-8 and TRBJ2-3): GAGVSQSPRYKVAKRGQDVALRCDPISGHVSLFWYQQALGQGPEFLTYFQNEAQLDKSGLPSDRFFAERPEGSVSTLKIQRTQQEDSAVYLCASSLPPADTQYFGPGTRLTVL.

This sequence joins TRBV5-6 and TRBJ1-1; D gene ambiguous. CDR3 size: 14 residues. The V gene's germline CDR1 is SGHDT and CDR2 YYEEEE. V was cut by 4 bases and J by 6 bases, with 16 bases left in between. CDR3 nucleotide sequence: TGTGCCAGCAGCCGTCGGGGTGGCGTGGCTGAAGCTTTCTTT. Protein product: CASSRRGGVAEAFF.

The J gene is TRBJ2-7, the V gene TRBV10-3, with D uncertain. V shed 7 bases and J shed 5 bases, with 15 bases lying between them. The length of the CDR3 is 13 residues. Germline CDR1 ENHRY, CDR2 SYGVKD. The CDR3 bases are TGTGCCATCAATGGCAGGTGGAACGACGAGCAGTACTTC. The encoded protein is CAINGRWNDEQYF.

The CDR3 DNA reads as TGTGCCATCAGTGACTCGGGACCGATGAGGAACACCATATATTTT. This codes for CAISDSGPMRNTIYF. The chain couples TRBV10-3 to TRBJ1-3; D perhaps matches TRBD1 (5 bases). The CDR3 spans 15 residues. Germline V gene sequence: CDR1 ENHRY, CDR2 SYGVKD. V gave up 3 bases and J gave up 7 bases, with 16 bases separating them.